Shown below are 4 T cell receptor beta chains from a single sample sequenced in a study of control samples from healthy donors and cancer patients. Clones were read by immunoSEQ multiplex PCR, and TCRdb kept only the in-frame ones, dropping some. The table lists 350,000 to 450,000 clones, around 90% of them singletons. Source material: PBMCs. Receptor source: a man between 35 and 55 years old with head and neck cancer.

The chain recombines TRBV14 with TRBJ2-7; D is uncertain. The CDR3 extends over 14 amino acids. With 5 bases removed from V and 0 bases from J, the gap between germline ends came to 11 bases. Germline CDR1 reads SGHDN; CDR2 reads FVKESK. The CDR3 is CASSLHMSSYEQYF. CDR3 DNA: TGTGCCAGCAGCTTACACATGAGCTCCTACGAGCAGTACTTC.

This clone showed up just a few times. The sample holds other DNA sequences that translate to the same CDR3. J is TRBJ1-1 and V is TRBV5-1, with D hard to call. V was pared by 1 base and J by 1 base, with 8 bases between. This CDR3 has 14 amino acids. CDR1 SGHRS and CDR2 YFSETQ come from the germline V gene. The CDR3 region has the DNA TGCGCCAGCAGCTTGTCAGGAGGGAACACTGAAGCTTTCTTT. Its translation is CASSLSGGNTEAFF.

The chain couples TRBV19 to TRBJ1-4; possible D gene TRBD1, 5 bases. The CDR3 runs to 16 residues. Per the germline V gene, CDR1 is LNHDA and CDR2 is SQIVND (reference sequence). Deletions cut 4 bases from V and 0 bases from J, with 12 bases between. CDR3 residues: CASSNWGSSTNEKLFF. CDR3 nucleotides: TGTGCCAGTAGTAATTGGGGCAGCTCAACTAATGAAAAACTGTTTTTT.

This clone was observed a few times. The V gene is TRBV24-1, the J gene TRBJ1-1; D perhaps matches TRBD1 (5 bases). The CDR3 has 17 residues. The V end was cut by 6 bases, the J end by 0 bases, with 19 bases between. The germline V gene encodes CDR1 KGHDR and CDR2 SFDVKD. The CDR3 nucleotides read TGTGCCACCAGTCCCGGCGGGGCCGAATTCATGAACACTGAAGCTTTCTTT. It translates to CATSPGGAEFMNTEAFF.